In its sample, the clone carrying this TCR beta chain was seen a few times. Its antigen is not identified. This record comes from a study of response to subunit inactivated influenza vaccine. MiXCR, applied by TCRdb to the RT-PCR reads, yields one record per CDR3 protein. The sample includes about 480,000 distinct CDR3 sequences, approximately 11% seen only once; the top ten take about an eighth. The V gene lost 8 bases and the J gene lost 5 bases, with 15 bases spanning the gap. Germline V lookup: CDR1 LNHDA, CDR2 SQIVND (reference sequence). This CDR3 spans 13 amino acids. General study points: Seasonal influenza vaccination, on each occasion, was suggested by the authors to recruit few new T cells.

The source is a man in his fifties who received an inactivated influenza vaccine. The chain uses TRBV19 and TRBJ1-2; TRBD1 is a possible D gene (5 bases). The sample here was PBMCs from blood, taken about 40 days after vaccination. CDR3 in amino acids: CASSLQRGYGYTF. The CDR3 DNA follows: TGTGCCAGTTCTCTACAAAGGGGTTATGGCTACACCTTC.